The 18 T cell receptor beta chains presented below share a single source sample, sequenced in a study of blood T cell repertoires in COVID-19. This table comes from immunoSEQ multiplex PCR, and its TCRdb copy is limited to in-frame clones, with some not included. The sample contains 210,000 or so clones, 87% of which appear only once. The sequenced sample consisted of peripheral blood. The receptors come from a woman aged 18-29 years who had recovered from COVID-19.

The V gene is TRBV5-1, the J gene TRBJ1-2; perhaps TRBD1 as D (6 bases). The ends were cut back, 0 bases at V and 1 base at J, with 10 bases in the middle. The CDR3 length is 15 residues. CDR1 is SGHRS and CDR2 is YFSETQ in the germline V gene. CDR3 coding DNA: TGCGCCAGCAGCTTGGTTCCAGGGGATAACTATGGCTACACCTTC. Translation: CASSLVPGDNYGYTF.

The genes are TRBV18 and TRBJ2-2; TRBD2 agrees at 13 bases. Germline V gene sequence: CDR1 KGHSH, CDR2 LQKENI. Unmatched junction bases numbered 2, after V lost 4 bases and J lost 0 bases. There are 17 residues in the CDR3. CDR3 sequence: CASSRTSGGSNTGELFF. The CDR3 bases are TGTGCCAGCTCACGGACTAGCGGGGGATCGAACACCGGGGAGCTGTTTTTT. Full variable domain (outside the CDR3, taken from reference TRBV18 and TRBJ2-2): NAGVMQNPRHLVRRRGQEARLRCSPMKGHSHVYWYRQLPEEGLKFMVYLQKENIIDESGMPKERFSAEFPKEGPSILRIQQVVRGDSAAYFCASSRTSGGSNTGELFFGEGSRLTVL.

The rearrangement links TRBV7-9 to TRBJ2-6; the match to TRBD1 covers 7 bases. CDR1 SEHNR and CDR2 FQNEAQ come from the germline V gene (reference sequence). CDR3 length: 19 amino acids. The V and J ends lost 0 bases and 0 bases, in that order; junction bases with no gene match: 8. The CDR3 is CASSLARGGPSSGANVLTF. The CDR3, as DNA: TGTGCCAGCAGCTTAGCGAGAGGGGGCCCAAGCTCTGGGGCCAACGTCCTGACTTTC.

V and J are TRBV11-2 and TRBJ2-1; 12 bases align to TRBD2. CDR1 and CDR2 (germline): SGHAT, FQNNGV. J lost 7 bases, V lost 5 bases, and 6 bases had no gene match. The CDR3 consists of 15 residues. The CDR3 nucleotides read TGTGCCAGCAGCCTACTAGCGGGAGGAATTAATGAGCAGTTCTTC. Protein product: CASSLLAGGINEQFF.

The chain joins TRBV6-2 or TRBV6-3 to TRBJ2-1; the match to TRBD2 covers 10 bases. CDR1 is MNHEY and CDR2 is SVGEGT in the germline V gene. The CDR3 is 19 residues long. The V gene end was trimmed by 0 bases and the J gene end by 6 bases; junction bases not matched to a gene: 14. DNA for the CDR3: TGTGCCAGCAGTTACTCGAATCTAGCGGGAGTGCAAGTCTTCAATGAGCAGTTCTTC. It is translated as CASSYSNLAGVQVFNEQFF.

The chain employs TRBV27 and TRBJ2-7; 7 nucleotides line up with TRBD2. Per germline, CDR1 MNHEY and CDR2 SMNVEV (reference sequence). V shed 3 bases, J shed 3 bases, and the junction held 2 bases outside the gene matches. CDR3 length equals 13 residues. The DNA for the CDR3 is TGTGCCAGCAGTTTCAGCGGGATCTACGAGCAGTACTTC. The encoded protein is CASSFSGIYEQYF.

The CDR3 DNA sequence: TGTGCCAGCAGCTTAGGCCAGGGCTATGGCTACACCTTC. Residues: CASSLGQGYGYTF. This chain connects TRBV7-9 to TRBJ1-2, with D possibly TRBD1 on 5 matching bases. V was pared by 1 base and J by 4 bases, with 7 bases between. Germline V gene lookup returns CDR1 SEHNR and CDR2 FQNEAQ (reference sequence). The CDR3 totals 13 residues.

The table lists this clone with a count of one. This chain links TRBV28 with TRBJ1-5; no firm D call. CDR1 MDHEN and CDR2 SYDVKM come from the germline V gene. V gave up 5 bases and J gave up 9 bases, with 20 bases separating them. The CDR3 covers 15 residues. CDR3 bases: TGTGCCAGCAGTGTCCTCGGCGGTGATACGGGGCCCCAGCATTTT. Protein sequence: CASSVLGGDTGPQHF. Complete variable domain (other parts from reference TRBV28 and TRBJ1-5): DVKVTQSSRYLVKRTGEKVFLECVQDMDHENMFWYRQDPGLGLRLIYFSYDVKMKEKGDIPEGYSVSREKKERFSLILESASTNQTSMYLCASSVLGGDTGPQHFGDGTRLSIL.

This chain links TRBV19 with TRBJ2-3, with D tentatively TRBD2 (6 bases). V dropped 5 bases and J dropped 1 base, with 16 bases sitting between them. The CDR3 covers 16 residues. CDR1 is LNHDA, CDR2 SQIVND, per germline (reference sequence). The DNA for the CDR3 is TGTGCCAGTAGTCTCGAGCGGGCTTGGGGCACAGATACGCAGTATTTT. It specifies CASSLERAWGTDTQYF.

The chain is built from TRBV12-5 and TRBJ2-7; 7 bases line up with TRBD1. V lost 6 bases to trimming and J lost 2 bases; unmatched junction nucleotides: 22. Germline-derived CDR1 and CDR2 are LGHNT and FRNRAP. The CDR3 covers 19 residues. This chain's CDR3 is CASGYWVRQGQGLPYEQYF. CDR3 bases: TGTGCTAGTGGATATTGGGTAAGACAGGGCCAGGGCCTTCCCTACGAGCAGTACTTC.

The chain has TRBV7-2 and TRBJ2-7, with TRBD2 as a possible D gene (5 bases). Germline V gives CDR1 SGHTA, CDR2 FQGNSA. The CDR3 extends over 15 amino acids. Trimming stripped 0 bases from V and 2 bases from J, with 11 bases between. The DNA for the CDR3 is TGTGCCAGCAGCTTAGCTCAAACGGGGACCTACGAGCAGTACTTC. Translated: CASSLAQTGTYEQYF. The whole variable domain, remainder taken from reference TRBV7-2 and TRBJ2-7, is GAGVSQSPSNKVTEKGKDVELRCDPISGHTALYWYRQSLGQGLEFLIYFQGNSAPDKSGLPSDRFSAERTGGSVSTLTIQRTQQEDSAVYLCASSLAQTGTYEQYFGPGTRLTVT.

This chain connects TRBV6-5 to TRBJ1-4, with 7 bases lining up with TRBD1. This CDR3 region has 15 residues. Germline lookup yields CDR1 MNHEY and CDR2 SVGAGI. With V trimmed by 4 bases and J by 10 bases, 12 bases remained unmatched. In nucleotides, the CDR3 is TGTGCCAGCAGTTCCCTACAGGGGTTGGAGGGAAAACTGTTTTTT. Its protein is CASSSLQGLEGKLFF.

This clone turned up a few times. The V and J genes are TRBV27 and TRBJ1-5; 11 bases line up with TRBD1. Germline loops: CDR1 MNHEY, CDR2 SMNVEV (reference sequence). The trim removed 4 bases at V and 7 bases at J, leaving 0 bases unmatched. The CDR3 covers 13 residues. CDR3 sequence (DNA): TGTGCCAGCAGTTGGACAGGGGGCCAGCCCCAGCATTTT. This gives the protein CASSWTGGQPQHF.

This clone was observed once. This chain uses TRBV11-2 with TRBJ2-3, with D perhaps TRBD2 (5 bases). Germline V gives CDR1 SGHAT, CDR2 FQNNGV. This CDR3 region has 14 residues. The ends were cut back, 8 bases at V and 5 bases at J, with 17 bases in the middle. The CDR3 nucleotides are TGTGCCAGCTCTCCCACCCACGGGGTAGATACGCAGTATTTT. Translating gives CASSPTHGVDTQYF.

The gene calls are TRBV29-1 and TRBJ1-2; possibly TRBD1 for D (6 bases). CDR3 length equals 12 residues. Trimming left V 6 bases short and J 3 bases short, with 11 bases between. Germline-derived CDR1 and CDR2 are SQVTM and ANQGSEA. The CDR3: CSVLAGDYGYTF. For the CDR3, the DNA is TGCAGCGTCCTGGCAGGGGACTATGGCTACACCTTC.

This sequence joins TRBV11-2 and TRBJ2-1; D might be TRBD1 (5 bases). CDR3 length equals 16 residues. Germline CDR1 and CDR2: SGHAT and FQNNGV. V was clipped by 5 bases and J by 7 bases, with 21 bases between them. CDR3 residues: CASSPFRLGASNEQFF. The DNA of the CDR3 is TGTGCCAGCAGCCCCTTTCGTCTAGGGGCTAGTAATGAGCAGTTCTTC.

The chain employs TRBV7-3 and TRBJ2-2; D possibly corresponds to TRBD2 (6 bases). The germline CDR1 and CDR2 sequences are SGHTA and FQGTGA. Between the trimmed V and J ends, which lost 5 bases and 0 bases, there was a span of 13 bases. CDR3 size: 16 residues. CDR3 in amino acids: CASSEQTRANTGELFF. CDR3 nucleotide sequence: TGTGCCAGCAGCGAACAGACTAGGGCGAACACCGGGGAGCTGTTTTTT.

The chain joins TRBV4-2 to TRBJ2-7; no definite D call. Germline lookup yields CDR1 LGHNA and CDR2 YNFKEQ. The CDR3 is made up of 15 amino acids. The V end was cut by 3 bases, the J end by 0 bases, with 12 bases between. CDR3 protein: CASSHLERSSYEQYF. The CDR3 DNA follows: TGTGCCAGCAGCCACTTAGAAAGGAGCTCCTACGAGCAGTACTTC.